The entry below gives a single T cell receptor beta chain sequence along with its context. Its matching antigen is unknown. This sample is drawn from a study of OX40 agonist ivuxolimab in advanced cancers. The overall study: Clinicians treated patients with ivuxolimab, an agonistic anti-OX40 (CD134) antibody. Checkpoint inhibitors had been given previously to 40% of patients. General study findings and limits: The study found that CD8+ T cells averaged more expanded clones than CD4+.

The method was immunoSEQ multiplex PCR; TCRdb's version includes in-frame clones alone and lacks a portion of them. This table has approximately 55,000 clones, more than 75% appearing once. The timepoints at which blood was sampled were baseline, cycle 4 day 1, and cycle 7 day 1. CDR3 size: 14 residues. The V gene end was trimmed by 5 bases and the J gene end by 7 bases; junction bases not matched to a gene: 7. Germline loops: CDR1 LNHDA, CDR2 SQIVND (reference sequence). The rearrangement links TRBV19 to TRBJ2-1, with 8 bases lining up with TRBD1. Sequencing was performed on CD4+ or CD8+ T cells sorted from blood, taken in a trial of the OX40 agonist ivuxolimab. This TCR was sampled from an adult with an advanced solid tumor such as melanoma, head and neck, liver or kidney cancer. The CDR3 region has the DNA TGTGCCAGTAGTGGACGGACAGGGATGAATGAGCAGTTCTTC. Translated, it gives CASSGRTGMNEQFF.